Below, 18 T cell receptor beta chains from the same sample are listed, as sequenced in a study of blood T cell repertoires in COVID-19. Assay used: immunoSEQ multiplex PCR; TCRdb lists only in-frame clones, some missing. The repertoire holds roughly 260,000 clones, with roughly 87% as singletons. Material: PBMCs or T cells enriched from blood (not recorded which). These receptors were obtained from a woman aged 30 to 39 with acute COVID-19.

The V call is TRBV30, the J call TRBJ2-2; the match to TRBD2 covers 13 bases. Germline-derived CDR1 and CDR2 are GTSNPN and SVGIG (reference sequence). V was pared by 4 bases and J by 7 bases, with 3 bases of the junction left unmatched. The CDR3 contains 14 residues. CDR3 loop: CAWTGLAGVGELFF. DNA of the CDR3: TGTGCCTGGACAGGACTAGCGGGGGTCGGGGAGCTGTTTTTT.

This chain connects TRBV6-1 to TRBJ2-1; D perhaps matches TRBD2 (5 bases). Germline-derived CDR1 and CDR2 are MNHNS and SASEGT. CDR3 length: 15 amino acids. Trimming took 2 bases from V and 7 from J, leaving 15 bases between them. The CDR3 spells CASSEPRGRGNEQFF. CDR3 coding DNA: TGTGCCAGCAGTGAACCCCGGGGTCGGGGTAATGAGCAGTTCTTC.

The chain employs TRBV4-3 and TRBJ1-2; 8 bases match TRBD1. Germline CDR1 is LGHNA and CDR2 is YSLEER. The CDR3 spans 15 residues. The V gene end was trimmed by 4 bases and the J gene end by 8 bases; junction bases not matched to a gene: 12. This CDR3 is CASSLAGQARRGYTF. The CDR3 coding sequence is TGCGCCAGCAGCCTCGCGGGACAGGCTCGCCGAGGCTACACCTTC.

For the CDR3, the DNA is TGTGCCAGCAGTGAGGGGGACAGCACCTACAATGAGCAGTTCTTC. This sequence encodes CASSEGDSTYNEQFF. The chain uses TRBV25-1 and TRBJ2-1, with 7 bases identical to TRBD1. J was trimmed by 2 bases and V by 3 bases; bases with no gene match: 4. Germline CDR1 reads MGHDK; CDR2 reads SYGVNS. The CDR3 length is 15 residues.

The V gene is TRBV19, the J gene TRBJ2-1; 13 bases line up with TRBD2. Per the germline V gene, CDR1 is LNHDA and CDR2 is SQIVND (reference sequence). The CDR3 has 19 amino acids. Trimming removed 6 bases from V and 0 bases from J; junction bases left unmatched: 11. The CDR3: CASSRTSGGTLSSYNEQFF. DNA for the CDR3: TGTGCCAGTAGCCGGACTAGCGGGGGTACCTTAAGCTCCTACAATGAGCAGTTCTTC.

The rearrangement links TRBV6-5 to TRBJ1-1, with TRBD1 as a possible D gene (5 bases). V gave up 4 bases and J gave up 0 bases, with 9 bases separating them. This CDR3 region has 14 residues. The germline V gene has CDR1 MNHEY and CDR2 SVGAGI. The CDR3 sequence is CASSFGAMNTEAFF. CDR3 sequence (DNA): TGTGCCAGCAGTTTTGGGGCTATGAACACTGAAGCTTTCTTT.

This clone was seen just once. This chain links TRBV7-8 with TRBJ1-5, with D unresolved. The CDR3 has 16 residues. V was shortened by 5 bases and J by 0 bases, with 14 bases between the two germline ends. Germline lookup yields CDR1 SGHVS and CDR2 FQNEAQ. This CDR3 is CASSPGSGFSNQPQHF. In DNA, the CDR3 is TGTGCCAGCAGCCCCGGCTCAGGATTTAGCAATCAGCCCCAGCATTTT. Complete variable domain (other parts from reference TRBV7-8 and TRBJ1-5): GAGVSQSPRYKVAKRGQDVALRCDPISGHVSLFWYQQALGQGPEFLTYFQNEAQLDKSGLPSDRFFAERPEGSVSTLKIQRTQQEDSAVYLCASSPGSGFSNQPQHFGDGTRLSIL.

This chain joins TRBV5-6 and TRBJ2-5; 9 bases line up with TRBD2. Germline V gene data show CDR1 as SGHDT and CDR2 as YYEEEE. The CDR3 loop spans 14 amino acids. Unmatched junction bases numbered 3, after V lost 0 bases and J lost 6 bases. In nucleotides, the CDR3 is TGTGCCAGCAGCTTGGGGACTAGCGTGAAGACCCAGTACTTC. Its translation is CASSLGTSVKTQYF.

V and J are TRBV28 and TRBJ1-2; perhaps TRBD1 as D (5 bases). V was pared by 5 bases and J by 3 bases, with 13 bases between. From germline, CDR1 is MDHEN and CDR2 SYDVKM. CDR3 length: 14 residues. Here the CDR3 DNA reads TGTGCCAGCAGTCCCCGGGGACTCGACTATGGCTACACCTTC. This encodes CASSPRGLDYGYTF.

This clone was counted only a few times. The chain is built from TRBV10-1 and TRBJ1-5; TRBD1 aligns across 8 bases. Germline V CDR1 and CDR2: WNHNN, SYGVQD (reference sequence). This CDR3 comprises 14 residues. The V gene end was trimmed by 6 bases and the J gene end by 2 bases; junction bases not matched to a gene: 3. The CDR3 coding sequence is TGCGCCAGCAGCTCGGGACAGGGCAATCAGCCCCAGCATTTT. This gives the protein CASSSGQGNQPQHF.

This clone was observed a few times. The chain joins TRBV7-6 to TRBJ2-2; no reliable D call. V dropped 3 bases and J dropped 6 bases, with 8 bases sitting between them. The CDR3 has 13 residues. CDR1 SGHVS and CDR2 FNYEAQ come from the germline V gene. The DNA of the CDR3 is TGTGCCAGCAGCTTGGGCGACCCCGGGGAGCTGTTTTTT. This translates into CASSLGDPGELFF.

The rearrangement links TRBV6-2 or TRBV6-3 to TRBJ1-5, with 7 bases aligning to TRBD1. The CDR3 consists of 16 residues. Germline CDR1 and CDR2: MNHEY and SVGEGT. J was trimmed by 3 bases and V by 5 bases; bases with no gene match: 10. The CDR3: CASSIRQGVFNQPQHF. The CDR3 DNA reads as TGTGCCAGCAGTATTAGACAGGGCGTGTTCAATCAGCCCCAGCATTTT.

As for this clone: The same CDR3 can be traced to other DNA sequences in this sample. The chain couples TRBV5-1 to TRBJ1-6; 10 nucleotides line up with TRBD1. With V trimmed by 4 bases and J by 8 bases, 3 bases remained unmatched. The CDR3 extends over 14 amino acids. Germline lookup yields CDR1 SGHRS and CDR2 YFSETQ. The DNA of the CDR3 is TGCGCCAGCAGCCAGGGACAGGGGTATTCACCCCTCCACTTT. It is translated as CASSQGQGYSPLHF.

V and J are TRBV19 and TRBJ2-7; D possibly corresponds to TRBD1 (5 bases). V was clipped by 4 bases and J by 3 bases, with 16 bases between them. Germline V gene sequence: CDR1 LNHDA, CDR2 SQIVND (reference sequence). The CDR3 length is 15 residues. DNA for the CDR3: TGTGCCAGTAGTACTGCTACAGGACCGCTCTACGAGCAGTACTTC. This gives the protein CASSTATGPLYEQYF.

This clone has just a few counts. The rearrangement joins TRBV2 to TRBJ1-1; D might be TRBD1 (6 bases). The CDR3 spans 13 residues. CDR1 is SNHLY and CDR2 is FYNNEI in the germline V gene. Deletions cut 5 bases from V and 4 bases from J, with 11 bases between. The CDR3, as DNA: TGTGCCAGCAGTCCCGGGACACTCACTGAAGCTTTCTTT. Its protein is CASSPGTLTEAFF.

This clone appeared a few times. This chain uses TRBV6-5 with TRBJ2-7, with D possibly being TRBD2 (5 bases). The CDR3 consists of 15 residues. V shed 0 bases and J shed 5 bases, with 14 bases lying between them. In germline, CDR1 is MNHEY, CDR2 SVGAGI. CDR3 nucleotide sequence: TGTGCCAGCAGTTACTCGAGAGGGTTGGAGCACGAGCAGTACTTC. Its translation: CASSYSRGLEHEQYF.

CDR3 residues: CASSVAGGANEQFF. Written as DNA, the CDR3 is TGTGCCAGCAGCGTAGCGGGGGGGGCGAATGAGCAGTTCTTC. This chain links TRBV6-5 with TRBJ2-1, with 11 bases lining up with TRBD2. The V and J ends lost 6 bases and 7 bases, in that order; junction bases with no gene match: 5. CDR1 MNHEY and CDR2 SVGAGI come from the germline V gene. The CDR3 is 14 residues long.

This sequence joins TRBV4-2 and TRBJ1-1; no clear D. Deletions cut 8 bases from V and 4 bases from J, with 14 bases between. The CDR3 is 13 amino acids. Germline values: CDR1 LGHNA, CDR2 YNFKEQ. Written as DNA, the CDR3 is TGTGCCAGCCGGAGCGGTATTGTCACTGAAGCTTTCTTT. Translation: CASRSGIVTEAFF.